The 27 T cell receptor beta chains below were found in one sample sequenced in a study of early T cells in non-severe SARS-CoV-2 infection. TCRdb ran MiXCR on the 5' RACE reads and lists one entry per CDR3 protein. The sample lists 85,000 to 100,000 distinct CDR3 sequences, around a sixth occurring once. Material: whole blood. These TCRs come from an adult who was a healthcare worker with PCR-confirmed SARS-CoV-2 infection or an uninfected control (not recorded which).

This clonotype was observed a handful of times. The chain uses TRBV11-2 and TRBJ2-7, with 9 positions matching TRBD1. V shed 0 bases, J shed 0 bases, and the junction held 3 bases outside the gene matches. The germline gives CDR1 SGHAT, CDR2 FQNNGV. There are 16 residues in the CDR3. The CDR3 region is CASSLDGQGISYEQYF. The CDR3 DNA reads TGTGCCAGCAGCTTAGACGGACAGGGGATCTCCTACGAGCAGTACTTC.

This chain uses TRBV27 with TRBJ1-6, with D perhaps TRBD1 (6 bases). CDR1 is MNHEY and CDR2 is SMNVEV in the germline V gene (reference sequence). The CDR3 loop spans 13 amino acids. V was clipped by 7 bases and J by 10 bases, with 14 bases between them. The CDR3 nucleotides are TGTGCCAGCACCCAAGGGGGTAGGTCACCCCTCCACTTT. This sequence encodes CASTQGGRSPLHF.

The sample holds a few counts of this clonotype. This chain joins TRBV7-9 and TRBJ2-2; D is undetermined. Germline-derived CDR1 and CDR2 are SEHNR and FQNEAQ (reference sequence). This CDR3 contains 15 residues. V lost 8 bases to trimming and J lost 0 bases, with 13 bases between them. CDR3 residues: CASRPLGSNTGELFF. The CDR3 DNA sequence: TGTGCCAGCCGCCCCCTAGGGTCGAACACCGGGGAGCTGTTTTTT.

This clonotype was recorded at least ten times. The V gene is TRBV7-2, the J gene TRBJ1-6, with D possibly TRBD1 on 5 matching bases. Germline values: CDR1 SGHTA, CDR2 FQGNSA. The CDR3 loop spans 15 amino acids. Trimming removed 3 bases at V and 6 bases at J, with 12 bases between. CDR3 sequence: CASSFRDLANSPLHF. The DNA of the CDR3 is TGTGCCAGCAGCTTCCGGGACCTTGCTAATTCACCCCTCCACTTT.

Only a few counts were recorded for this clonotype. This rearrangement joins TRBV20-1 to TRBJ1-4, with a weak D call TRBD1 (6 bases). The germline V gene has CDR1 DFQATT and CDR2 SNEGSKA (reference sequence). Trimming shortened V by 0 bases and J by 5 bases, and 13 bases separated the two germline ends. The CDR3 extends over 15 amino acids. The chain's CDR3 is CSARDRTALNEKLFF. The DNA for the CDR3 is TGCAGTGCTAGAGATCGGACAGCCTTAAATGAAAAACTGTTTTTT.

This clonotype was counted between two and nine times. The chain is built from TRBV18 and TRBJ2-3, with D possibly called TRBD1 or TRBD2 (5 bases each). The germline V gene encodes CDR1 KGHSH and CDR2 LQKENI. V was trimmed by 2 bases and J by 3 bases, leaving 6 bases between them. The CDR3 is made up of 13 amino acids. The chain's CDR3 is CASSPGTTDTQYF. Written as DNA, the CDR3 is TGTGCCAGCTCACCAGGGACGACAGATACGCAGTATTTT.

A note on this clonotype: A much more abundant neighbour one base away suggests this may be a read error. The CDR3 nucleotides read TGTGCCAGCAGTGAACTAGCGGGAGCCTACAATGAGCAGTTCTTC. It encodes CASSELAGAYNEQFF. This chain joins TRBV6-4 and TRBJ2-1; 11 nucleotides agree with TRBD2. The CDR3 extends over 15 amino acids. With 3 bases clipped from V and 2 bases from J, the junction kept 0 bases outside the gene matches. CDR1 MRHNA and CDR2 SNTAGT come from the germline V gene.

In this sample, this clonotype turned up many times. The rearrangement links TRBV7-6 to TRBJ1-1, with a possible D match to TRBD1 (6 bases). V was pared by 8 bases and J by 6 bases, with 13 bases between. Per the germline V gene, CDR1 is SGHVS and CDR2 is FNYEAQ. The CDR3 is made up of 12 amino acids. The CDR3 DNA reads TGTGCCAGCGCCAGGGACAATCCTGAAGCTTTCTTT. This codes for CASARDNPEAFF.

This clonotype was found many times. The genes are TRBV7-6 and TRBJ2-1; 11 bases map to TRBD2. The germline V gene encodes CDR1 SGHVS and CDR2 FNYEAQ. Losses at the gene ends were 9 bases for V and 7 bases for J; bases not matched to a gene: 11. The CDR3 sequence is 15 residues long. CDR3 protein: CASSPLAGGWNEQFF. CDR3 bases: TGTGCCAGTTCCCCTCTAGCGGGAGGATGGAATGAGCAGTTCTTC.

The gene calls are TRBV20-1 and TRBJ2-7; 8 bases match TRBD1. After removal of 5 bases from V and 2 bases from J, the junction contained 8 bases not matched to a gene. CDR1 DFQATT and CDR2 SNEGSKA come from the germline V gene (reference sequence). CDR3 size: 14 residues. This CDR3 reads CSALDSDRAYEQYF. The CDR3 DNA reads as TGCAGTGCTCTGGACTCGGACAGGGCCTACGAGCAGTACTTC.

The CDR3 DNA is TGTGCCAGCAGCTTCCCCCATATCAGGCGAGGGGGGAACATTCAGTACTTC. This codes for CASSFPHIRRGGNIQYF. The chain is built from TRBV7-2 and TRBJ2-4; D possibly uses TRBD1 or TRBD2 (6 bases each). The CDR3 runs to 17 residues. The V and J ends lost 3 bases and 7 bases respectively, with 22 bases between them. Germline-derived CDR1 and CDR2 are SGHTA and FQGNSA.

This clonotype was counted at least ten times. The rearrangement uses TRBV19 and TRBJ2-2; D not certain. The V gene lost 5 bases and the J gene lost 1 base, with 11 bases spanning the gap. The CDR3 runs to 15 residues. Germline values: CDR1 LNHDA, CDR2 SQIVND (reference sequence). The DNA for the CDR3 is TGTGCCAGTAGTTTCGGGCCCGGGAACACCGGGGAGCTGTTTTTT. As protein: CASSFGPGNTGELFF.

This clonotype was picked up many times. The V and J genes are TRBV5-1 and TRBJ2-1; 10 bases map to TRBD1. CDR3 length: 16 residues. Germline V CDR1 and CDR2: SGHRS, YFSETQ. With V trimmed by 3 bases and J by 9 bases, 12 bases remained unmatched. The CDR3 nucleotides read TGCGCCAGCAGCTCGGAGGCCTTGGGACAGGGGATTGAGCAGTTCTTC. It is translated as CASSSEALGQGIEQFF.

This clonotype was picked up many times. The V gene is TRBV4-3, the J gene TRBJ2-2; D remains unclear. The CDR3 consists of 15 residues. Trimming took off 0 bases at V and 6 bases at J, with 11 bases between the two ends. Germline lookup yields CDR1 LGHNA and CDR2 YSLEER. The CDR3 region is CASSQDLTNAGELFF. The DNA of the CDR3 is TGCGCCAGCAGCCAAGATTTAACCAACGCCGGGGAGCTGTTTTTT.

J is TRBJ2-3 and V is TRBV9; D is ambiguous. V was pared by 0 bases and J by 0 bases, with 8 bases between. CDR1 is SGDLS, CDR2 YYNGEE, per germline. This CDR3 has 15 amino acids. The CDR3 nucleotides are TGTGCCAGCAGCGTAGAGGGCCGGAGCACAGATACGCAGTATTTT. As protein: CASSVEGRSTDTQYF. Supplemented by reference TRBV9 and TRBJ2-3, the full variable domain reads DSGVTQTPKHLITATGQRVTLRCSPRSGDLSVYWYQQSLDQGLQFLIQYYNGEERAKGNILERFSAQQFPDLHSELNLSSLELGDSALYFCASSVEGRSTDTQYFGPGTRLTVL.

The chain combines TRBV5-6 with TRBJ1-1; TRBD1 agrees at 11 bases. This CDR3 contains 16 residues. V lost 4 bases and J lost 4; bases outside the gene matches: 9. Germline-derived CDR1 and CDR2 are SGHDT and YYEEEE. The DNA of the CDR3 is TGTGCCAGCAGCCCCGGGACAGGGGGTGCGGGCACTGAAGCTTTCTTT. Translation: CASSPGTGGAGTEAFF.

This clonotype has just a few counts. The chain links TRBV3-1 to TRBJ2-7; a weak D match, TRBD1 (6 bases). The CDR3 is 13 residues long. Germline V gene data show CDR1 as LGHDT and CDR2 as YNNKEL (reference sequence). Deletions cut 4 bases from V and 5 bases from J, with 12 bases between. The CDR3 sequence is CASSPLGDNEQYF. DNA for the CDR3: TGTGCCAGCAGCCCCCTTGGGGACAACGAGCAGTACTTC.

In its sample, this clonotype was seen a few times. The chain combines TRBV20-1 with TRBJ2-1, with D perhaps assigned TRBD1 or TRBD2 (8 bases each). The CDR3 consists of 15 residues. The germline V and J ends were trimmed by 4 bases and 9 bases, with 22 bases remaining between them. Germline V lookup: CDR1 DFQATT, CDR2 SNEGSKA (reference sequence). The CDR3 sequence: CSAINSGGLAGEQFF. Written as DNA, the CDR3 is TGCAGTGCTATAAACTCAGGGGGCCTAGCGGGTGAGCAGTTCTTC.

The CDR3 spells CASSLSGREPTGELFF. The CDR3 DNA follows: TGTGCCAGCAGCCTAAGCGGCAGGGAACCCACCGGGGAGCTGTTTTTT. The V and J genes are TRBV7-9 and TRBJ2-2; the D gene could be TRBD1 or TRBD2 (5 bases each). V lost 5 bases and J lost 4, with 17 bases in between. CDR3 length: 16 residues. The germline CDR1 and CDR2 sequences are SEHNR and FQNEAQ (reference sequence). The whole variable domain, filled in from reference TRBV7-9 and TRBJ2-2, reads DTGVSQNPRHKITKRGQNVTFRCDPISEHNRLYWYRQTLGQGPEFLTYFQNEAQLEKSRLLSDRFSAERPKGSFSTLEIQRTEQGDSAMYLCASSLSGREPTGELFFGEGSRLTVL.

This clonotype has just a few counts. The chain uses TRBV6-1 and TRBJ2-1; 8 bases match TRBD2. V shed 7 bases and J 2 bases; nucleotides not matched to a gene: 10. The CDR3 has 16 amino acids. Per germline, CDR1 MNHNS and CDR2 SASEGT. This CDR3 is CASTRTSSFPYNEQFF. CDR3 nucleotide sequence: TGTGCCAGCACCCGGACTAGCTCCTTCCCCTACAATGAGCAGTTCTTC.

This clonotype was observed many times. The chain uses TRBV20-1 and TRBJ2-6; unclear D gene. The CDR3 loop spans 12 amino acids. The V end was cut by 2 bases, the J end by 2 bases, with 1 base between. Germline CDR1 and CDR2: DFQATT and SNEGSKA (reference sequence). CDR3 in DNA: TGCAGTGCTAGACCTGGGGCCAACGTCCTGACTTTC. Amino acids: CSARPGANVLTF.

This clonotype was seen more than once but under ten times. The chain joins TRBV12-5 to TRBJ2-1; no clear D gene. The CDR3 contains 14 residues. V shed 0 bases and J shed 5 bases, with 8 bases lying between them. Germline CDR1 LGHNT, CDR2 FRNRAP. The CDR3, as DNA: TGTGCTAGTGGTTTGGTACGACTCCACAATGAGCAGTTCTTC. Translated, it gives CASGLVRLHNEQFF.

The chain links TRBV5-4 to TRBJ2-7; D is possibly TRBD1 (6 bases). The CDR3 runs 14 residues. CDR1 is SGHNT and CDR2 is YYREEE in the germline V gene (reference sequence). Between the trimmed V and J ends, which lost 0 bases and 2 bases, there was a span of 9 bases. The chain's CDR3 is CASSLGQVPYEQYF. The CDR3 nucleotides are TGTGCCAGCAGCTTGGGACAGGTCCCCTACGAGCAGTACTTC. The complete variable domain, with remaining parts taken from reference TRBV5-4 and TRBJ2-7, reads ETGVTQSPTHLIKTRGQQVTLRCSSQSGHNTVSWYQQALGQGPQFIFQYYREEENGRGNFPPRFSGLQFPNYSSELNVNALELDDSALYLCASSLGQVPYEQYFGPGTRLTVT.

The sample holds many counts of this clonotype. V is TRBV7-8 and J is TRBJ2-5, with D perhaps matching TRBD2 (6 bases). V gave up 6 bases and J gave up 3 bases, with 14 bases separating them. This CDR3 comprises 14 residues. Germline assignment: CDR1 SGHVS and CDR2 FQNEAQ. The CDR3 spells CASRSGLGEETQYF. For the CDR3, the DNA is TGTGCCAGCAGGTCGGGACTGGGGGAAGAGACCCAGTACTTC.

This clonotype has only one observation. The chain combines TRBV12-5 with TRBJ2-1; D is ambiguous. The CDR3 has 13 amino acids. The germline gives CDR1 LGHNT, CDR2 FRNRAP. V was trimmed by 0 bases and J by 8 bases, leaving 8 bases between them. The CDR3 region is CASGLVAWDEQFF. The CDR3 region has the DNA TGTGCTAGTGGTTTGGTCGCGTGGGATGAGCAGTTCTTC.

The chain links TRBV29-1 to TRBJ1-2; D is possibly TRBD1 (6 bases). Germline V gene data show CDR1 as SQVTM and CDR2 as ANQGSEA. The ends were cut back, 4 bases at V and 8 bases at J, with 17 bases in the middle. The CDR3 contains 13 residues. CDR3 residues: CSVARDTAGGYTF. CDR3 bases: TGCAGCGTTGCCCGGGACACAGCTGGGGGCTACACCTTC.

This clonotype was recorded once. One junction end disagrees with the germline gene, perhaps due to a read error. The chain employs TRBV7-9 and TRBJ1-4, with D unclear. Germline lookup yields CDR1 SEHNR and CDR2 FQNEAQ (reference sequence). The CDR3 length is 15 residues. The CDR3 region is CASSLGGRINEKLYF. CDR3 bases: TGTGCCAGCAGCTTAGGCGGCCGGATTAATGAAAAACTGTATTTT.